This TCR beta chain was identified during a study of Graves' ophthalmopathy and Graves' hyperthyroidism. TCR beta CDR3 amplification used RNA transcripts. RT-PCR was first run with HTBI primers, then multiplex PCR in a second round. TCRdb re-derived calls from the multiplex PCR reads in MiXCR, one entry per CDR3 protein. In the table there are about 740,000 distinct CDR3 sequences, approximately 40% of which are singletons. CDR1 is SGHVS, CDR2 FQNEAQ, per germline. V gave up 11 bases and J gave up 4 bases, with 23 bases separating them. The CDR3 has 16 residues. The clonotype comes from an adult man with Graves' ophthalmopathy. The rearrangement uses TRBV7-8 and TRBJ1-4; TRBD1 is a possible D gene (6 bases). Sequenced: peripheral blood. The CDR3 region is CAWSTIRTEDNEKLFF. CDR3 bases: TGTGCCTGGAGTACGATAAGGACAGAAGATAATGAAAAACTGTTTTTT.